This T cell receptor (beta chain) appears in the sequencing data of a study of blood T cell repertoires in COVID-19. Study details: PBMCs, B-cell-depleted T cells, or T cells were the source of the cDNA or gDNA that made up the material.

Authors' analysis steps: Nucleated cell number was recorded as an estimate derived from reference gene primer amplification. Clones were read by immunoSEQ multiplex PCR, and TCRdb kept only the in-frame ones, dropping some. That table furnishes V, J and clone size, whereas the DNA furnished D and trimming. The sample lists some 130,000 clones, approximately 88% occurring once. This CDR3 is 15 amino acids long. CDR1 MNHEY and CDR2 SVGAGI come from the germline V gene. Trimming pared 8 bases from V and 0 bases from J, leaving 16 bases between. The chain is built from TRBV6-5 and TRBJ1-1, with D tentatively TRBD1 (6 bases). Specimen: peripheral blood. This clonotype originated in a man between 70 and 80 years old with active COVID-19. The DNA for the CDR3 is TGTGCCAGCGCCCTCTCCAGGGACATGAACACTGAAGCTTTCTTT. Translating it yields CASALSRDMNTEAFF.